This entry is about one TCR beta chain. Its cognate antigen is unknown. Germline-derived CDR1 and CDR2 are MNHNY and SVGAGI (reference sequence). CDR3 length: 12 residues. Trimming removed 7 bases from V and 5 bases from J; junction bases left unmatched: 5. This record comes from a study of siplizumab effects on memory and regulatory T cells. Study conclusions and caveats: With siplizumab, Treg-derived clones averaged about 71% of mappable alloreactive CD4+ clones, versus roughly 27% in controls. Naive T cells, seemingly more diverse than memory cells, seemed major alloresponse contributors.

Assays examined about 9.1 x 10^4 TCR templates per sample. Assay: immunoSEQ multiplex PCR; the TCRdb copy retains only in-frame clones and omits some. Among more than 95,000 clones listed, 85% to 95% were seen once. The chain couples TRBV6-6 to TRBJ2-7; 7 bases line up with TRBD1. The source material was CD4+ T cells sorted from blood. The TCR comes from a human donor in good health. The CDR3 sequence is CASNSDRDEQYF. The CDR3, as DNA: TGTGCCAGCAATTCCGACAGGGACGAGCAGTACTTC.